This T cell receptor (beta chain) was captured in a study of cytomegalovirus exposure and HLA in healthy donors. The overall study: The approximately 720 first-cohort repertoires and the approximately 110 validation repertoires shared the same platform, a later analysis reported.

General study results and limits: According to a subsequent analysis, TCR clusters from the first cohort were inclined to appear together in the 120 validation repertoires.

In germline, CDR1 is MNHNS, CDR2 SASEGT. Trimming cost V 4 bases and J 4 bases; bases outside gene matches: 4. The CDR3 is 14 amino acids. The donors were part of the validation cohort, which consisted of approximately 110 subjects and was separate from the first cohort of about 720 subjects. Measured with immunoSEQ multiplex PCR; TCRdb has only the in-frame clones, and not every one. The repertoire holds 250,000 or so clones, roughly nine tenths seen once, with more than 10% in the top ten. This clone showed up just a few times. What it binds is unknown. The TCR comes from a man aged 18 to 29 in good health and CMV-seropositive. The rearrangement uses TRBV6-1 and TRBJ2-1; 7 nucleotides align to TRBD1. Source material: PBMCs. The CDR3 coding sequence is TGTGCCAGCAGTGTTGGGACAGCATACAATGAGCAGTTCTTC. Protein: CASSVGTAYNEQFF.